This T cell receptor beta chain was obtained from a study of OX40 agonist ivuxolimab in advanced cancers. About the study: An agonistic human IgG2 monoclonal antibody against OX40 (CD134) was given. At 0.01 to 10 mg/kg, ivuxolimab was administered intravenously to patients every 2 weeks. Findings of the study overall: CD4+ and CD8+ T cells in blood underwent clonal expansion by week 6 at 0.1 to 3.0 mg/kg. With doses of 0.1-3.0 mg/kg, partial responders showed among the lowest clonal expansion.

Points on this clone: The antigen is undetermined. This sample includes further DNA sequences coding for the same CDR3.

Germline values: CDR1 SGHDN, CDR2 FVKESK. Trimming shortened V by 4 bases and J by 2 bases, and 5 bases separated the two germline ends. The CDR3 loop spans 13 amino acids. TCRdb's copy holds only in-frame clones and misses some; the assay was immunoSEQ multiplex PCR. The sample lists 40,000 to 45,000 clones, about four fifths occurring once. This TCR came from an adult with an advanced solid tumor such as melanoma, head and neck, liver or kidney cancer. The specimen was CD4+ or CD8+ T cells sorted from blood, collected in a trial of the OX40 agonist ivuxolimab. The chain is built from TRBV14 and TRBJ2-2; D not certain. For the CDR3, the DNA is TGTGCCAGCAGCCCTTTTAACACCGGGGAGCTGTTTTTT. Translating gives CASSPFNTGELFF.